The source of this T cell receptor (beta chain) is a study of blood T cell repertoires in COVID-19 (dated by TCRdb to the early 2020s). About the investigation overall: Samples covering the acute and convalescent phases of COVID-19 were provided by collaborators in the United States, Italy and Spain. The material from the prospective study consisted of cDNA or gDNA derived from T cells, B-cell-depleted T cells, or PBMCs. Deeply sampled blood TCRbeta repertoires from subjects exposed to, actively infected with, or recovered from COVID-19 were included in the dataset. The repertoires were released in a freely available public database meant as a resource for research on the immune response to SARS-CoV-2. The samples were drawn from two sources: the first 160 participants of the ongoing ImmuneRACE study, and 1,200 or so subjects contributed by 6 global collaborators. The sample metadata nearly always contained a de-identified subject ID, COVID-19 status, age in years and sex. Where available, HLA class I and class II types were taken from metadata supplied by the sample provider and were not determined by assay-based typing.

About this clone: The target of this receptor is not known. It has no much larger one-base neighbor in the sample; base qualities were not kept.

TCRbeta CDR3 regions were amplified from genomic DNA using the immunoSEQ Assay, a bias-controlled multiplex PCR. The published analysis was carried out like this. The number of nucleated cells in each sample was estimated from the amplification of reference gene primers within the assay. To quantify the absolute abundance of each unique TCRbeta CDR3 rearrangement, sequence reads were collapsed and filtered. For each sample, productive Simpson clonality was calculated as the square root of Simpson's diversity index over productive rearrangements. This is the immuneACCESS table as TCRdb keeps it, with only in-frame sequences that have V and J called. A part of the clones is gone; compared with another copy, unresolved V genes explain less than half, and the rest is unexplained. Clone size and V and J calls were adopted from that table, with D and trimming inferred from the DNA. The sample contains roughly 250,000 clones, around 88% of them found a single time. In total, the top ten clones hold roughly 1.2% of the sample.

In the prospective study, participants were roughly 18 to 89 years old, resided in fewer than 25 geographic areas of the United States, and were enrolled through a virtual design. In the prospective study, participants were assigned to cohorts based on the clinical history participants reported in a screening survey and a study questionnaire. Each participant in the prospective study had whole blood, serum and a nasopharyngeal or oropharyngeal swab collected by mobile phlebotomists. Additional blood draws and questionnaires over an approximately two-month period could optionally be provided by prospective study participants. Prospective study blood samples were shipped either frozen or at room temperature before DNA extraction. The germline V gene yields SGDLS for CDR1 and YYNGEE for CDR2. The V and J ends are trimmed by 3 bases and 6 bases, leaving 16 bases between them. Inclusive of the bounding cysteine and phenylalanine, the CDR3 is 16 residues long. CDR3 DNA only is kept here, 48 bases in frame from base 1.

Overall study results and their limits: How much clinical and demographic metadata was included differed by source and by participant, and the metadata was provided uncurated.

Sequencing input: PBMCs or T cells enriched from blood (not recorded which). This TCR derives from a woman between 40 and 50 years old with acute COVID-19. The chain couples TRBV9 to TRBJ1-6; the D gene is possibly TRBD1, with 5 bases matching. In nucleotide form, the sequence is TGTGCCAGCAGCGCGAAGGCGGGGACCGTTAATTCACCCCTCCACTTT. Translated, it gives CASSAKAGTVNSPLHF. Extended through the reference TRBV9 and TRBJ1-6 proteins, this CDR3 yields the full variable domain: DSGVTQTPKHLITATGQRVTLRCSPRSGDLSVYWYQQSLDQGLQFLIQYYNGEERAKGNILERFSAQQFPDLHSELNLSSLELGDSALYFCASSAKAGTVNSPLHFGNGTRLTVT.